These T cell receptor beta chains were read from a single sample in a study of cytomegalovirus exposure and HLA in healthy donors. TCRdb keeps only in-frame clones here, not all; method: immunoSEQ multiplex PCR. The table has approximately 190,000 clones, 81% seen once. Input material: PBMCs. These receptor sequences come from a man between 50 and 59 years old in good health and CMV-seronegative. CDR3s include the opening cysteine and the closing phenylalanine or tryptophan. The D gene is left open where the match is weak. For some rows the clone size is stated as once, few or many, or as a class when expanded; others skip it.

cdr3_nt	cdr3_aa	d_call	clone_size	v_call	j_call
TGTGCCAGCAGCCTGGCCCAGGGTATCGCTGAAGCTTTCTTT	CASSLAQGIAEAFF	NA	NA	TRBV5-5	TRBJ1-1
TGTGCCAGCAGCTCGACAGGGGGCAGGGAGACCCAGTACTTC	CASSSTGGRETQYF	TRBD1	once	TRBV5-5	TRBJ2-5
TGTGCCAGCAGCGCGGGACAGACACAGCCCCAGCATTTT	CASSAGQTQPQHF	TRBD1	NA	TRBV13	TRBJ1-5
TGCGCCAGCAGCCAAGGTCTGACAGAAAATCAGCCCCAGCATTTT	CASSQGLTENQPQHF	NA	NA	TRBV4-3	TRBJ1-5
TGTGCCAGCAGTCCTTCGGGGGATGGTACGCAGTATTTT	CASSPSGDGTQYF	NA	NA	TRBV5-5	TRBJ2-3
TGTGCCAGCACCGAGGGGGGGGGTAACTATGGCTACACCTTC	CASTEGGGNYGYTF	NA	NA	TRBV4-2	TRBJ1-2
TGTGCCAGCAGCTTTCATGTACGGGGGAAGACCTACGAGCAGTACTTC	CASSFHVRGKTYEQYF	NA	NA	TRBV5-6	TRBJ2-7
TGTGCCAGCAGCTTCTACGGGACCTACAATGAGCAGTTCTTC	CASSFYGTYNEQFF	NA	NA	TRBV7-9	TRBJ2-1
TGTGCCAGCAGCTCGGGGACTAGCGCTTACAATGAGCAGTTCTTC	CASSSGTSAYNEQFF	TRBD2	few	TRBV13	TRBJ2-1
TGTGCCAGCAGTGCAGGTTTCTACGAGCAGTACTTC	CASSAGFYEQYF	NA	NA	TRBV7-9	TRBJ2-7
TGCGCCAGCAGCCCGAGTAGCCCCCACGAGCAGTACTTC	CASSPSSPHEQYF	NA	NA	TRBV4-1	TRBJ2-7
TGTGCCAGCAGGGGGAAGACAGGCGCCACTGAAGCTTTCTTT	CASRGKTGATEAFF	NA	NA	TRBV6-5	TRBJ1-1
TGTGCCAGCAGTGCCTACTACGAGCAGTACTTC	CASSAYYEQYF	NA	NA	TRBV28	TRBJ2-7
TGCAGCGTCCAAGGGTGGCAGGGCCTAAGCTCCTATAATTCACCCCTCCACTTT	CSVQGWQGLSSYNSPLHF	NA	NA	TRBV29-1	TRBJ1-6
TGTGCCAGCAGTGGGGGCCCAAGAGGCTACACCTTC	CASSGGPRGYTF	NA	few	TRBV2	TRBJ1-2
TGTGCCAGCAGCCCGGACAGGTCTAGGGTCAACGAGCAGTACTTC	CASSPDRSRVNEQYF	TRBD1	once	TRBV7-3	TRBJ2-7
TGTGTCCTACAGGGAATGAGGACCGCTGAGCAGTTCTTC	CVLQGMRTAEQFF	NA	NA	TRBV6-1	TRBJ2-1
TGTGCCATCAGCACAGGGGGCAGGTACAATGAGCAGTTCTTC	CAISTGGRYNEQFF	TRBD1	NA	TRBV10-3	TRBJ2-1
TGTGCCAGCAGCCCGCGACAGGCCCAATTCCCCTACGAGCAGTACTTC	CASSPRQAQFPYEQYF	NA	NA	TRBV7-2	TRBJ2-7
TGTGCCAGCAGTGGGTGGGAGAACTATGGCTACACCTTC	CASSGWENYGYTF	NA	NA	TRBV2	TRBJ1-2
TGTGCCAGCAGTTCCATCTCGGGTAGCAATCAGCCCCAGCATTTT	CASSSISGSNQPQHF	NA	NA	TRBV27	TRBJ1-5
TGTGCCAGCAGCCCCGCCGGCAGGGGGAACACTGAAGCTTTCTTT	CASSPAGRGNTEAFF	NA	NA	TRBV5-8	TRBJ1-1
TGTGCCACCAACGTAGGACAGAGGGGCACTGAAGCTTTCTTT	CATNVGQRGTEAFF	NA	NA	TRBV15	TRBJ1-1
TGTGCCAGCTCACCTATATGGACAGTGGGGCGAAATAGAAACACCGGGGAGCTGTTTTTT	CASSPIWTVGRNRNTGELFF	NA	NA	TRBV18	TRBJ2-2
TGTGCCAGCAGCTCTTTACCCGGACAGGACACGAACACCGGGGAGCTGTTTTTT	CASSSLPGQDTNTGELFF	TRBD1	NA	TRBV7-9	TRBJ2-2
TGCAGCGTTAGAGGGGGGGCCAGTCAGCCCCAGCATTTT	CSVRGGASQPQHF	NA	few	TRBV29-1	TRBJ1-5
TGTGCCAGCAGCCCCCCCCGCGGCCAAGTAGCGTACTTC	CASSPPRGQVAYF	NA	NA	TRBV11-2	TRBJ2-7
TGTGCCAGCAGCTTAGGGCATAGCGGGCAAGAGACCCAGTACTTC	CASSLGHSGQETQYF	TRBD2	NA	TRBV7-2	TRBJ2-5
TGTGCCAGTAGCCCGGCGGGGCGGGGACTCTACAATGAGCAGTTCTTC	CASSPAGRGLYNEQFF	NA	NA	TRBV19	TRBJ2-1
TGTGCCAGCAGCCCTAGGGAGGGGAACTATGGCTACACCTTC	CASSPREGNYGYTF	NA	NA	TRBV7-8	TRBJ1-2
TGTGCCAGCAGCTTTAGCGGGGCACTTCACTACGAGCAGTACTTC	CASSFSGALHYEQYF	TRBD2	NA	TRBV7-2	TRBJ2-7
TGCAGCGCCCGCGGTTCTGGCTACACCTTC	CSARGSGYTF	NA	NA	TRBV29-1	TRBJ1-2
TGTTCCAGCAGCTTACCGGGGGTAGCAAACTATGGCTACACCTTC	CSSSLPGVANYGYTF	NA	NA	TRBV7-9	TRBJ1-2
TGTGCCAGCTTCCGGAGCACGGGCACTGAAGCTTTCTTT	CASFRSTGTEAFF	NA	NA	TRBV18	TRBJ1-1
TGCGCCAGCAGCCAAGGGAGCGGTAGCACAGATACGCAGTATTTT	CASSQGSGSTDTQYF	NA	NA	TRBV4-3	TRBJ2-3
TGTGCCAGCAGTGATAGGTCAGGGGGTGGCTATGGCTACACCTTC	CASSDRSGGGYGYTF	TRBD1	NA	TRBV6-1	TRBJ1-2
TGTGCCAGCAGCTTACCGACACAAAACTATGGCTACACCTTC	CASSLPTQNYGYTF	NA	few	TRBV7-2	TRBJ1-2
TGTGCCAGCAGTTACCTCGGGGAGCAGTACTTC	CASSYLGEQYF	NA	NA	TRBV6-5	TRBJ2-7
TGTGCCAGGGCCCCGGGGGGGGACACTGAAGCTTTCTTT	CARAPGGDTEAFF	NA	NA	TRBV2	TRBJ1-1
TGTGCCAGCAGCTCTCGCGGGGGGGCGGAGACCCAGTACTTC	CASSSRGGAETQYF	TRBD2	NA	TRBV28	TRBJ2-5
TGTGCCAGCAGCTTAATGGACTTGGCAGATACGCAGTATTTT	CASSLMDLADTQYF	NA	NA	TRBV7-2	TRBJ2-3
TGTGCTAGTGGTTTGGTCCTTCTAGGGGGGGCGAGCACTGAAGCTTTCTTT	CASGLVLLGGASTEAFF	NA	NA	TRBV12-5	TRBJ1-1
TGTGCCAGCAGCACTACTACCGGGACAGGTATCTCTGGGGCCAACGTCCTGACTTTC	CASSTTTGTGISGANVLTF	TRBD1	once	TRBV5-6	TRBJ2-6
TGTGCCAGCAGCTCCACCTACAGGGGCAATCAGCCCCAGCATTTT	CASSSTYRGNQPQHF	NA	NA	TRBV5-6	TRBJ1-5
TGTGCCAGCTCACCACGGACTAACTCAAACCAGTACTTC	CASSPRTNSNQYF	NA	NA	TRBV18	TRBJ2-5
TGTGCCAGCAGCCTTCGCTCAGGGACAGGAGGCAATGAGCAGTTCTTC	CASSLRSGTGGNEQFF	TRBD1	NA	TRBV5-6	TRBJ2-1
TGCGCCAGCGGGACAGAATTGAACACTGAAGCTTTCTTT	CASGTELNTEAFF	TRBD1	NA	TRBV5-1	TRBJ1-1
TGTGCCAGCAGTCCTACCGACAAGAACACTGAAGCTTTCTTT	CASSPTDKNTEAFF	NA	NA	TRBV7-6	TRBJ1-1
TGTGCCAGCAGCTTAGACCGCCAGACTGGGCAGTACTTC	CASSLDRQTGQYF	NA	few	TRBV13	TRBJ2-7
TGTGCCAGCAGCGTGAGCGGCGGGGGGCAGGGTGAGCAGTTCTTC	CASSVSGGGQGEQFF	TRBD2	once	TRBV9	TRBJ2-1
TGTGCCAGCAGCTCGAGGGACAGCTCGAACACCGGGGAGCTGTTTTTT	CASSSRDSSNTGELFF	TRBD1	NA	TRBV7-9	TRBJ2-2
TGTGCCAGCAGCCCCTCGGGGGGGGGAATCCAAGAGACCCAGTACTTC	CASSPSGGGIQETQYF	TRBD2	NA	TRBV9	TRBJ2-5
TGTGCCAGCAGCACCTACAGGGCTAATTCACCCCTCCACTTT	CASSTYRANSPLHF	NA	NA	TRBV5-5	TRBJ1-6